The 8 T cell receptor beta chains below were found in one sample sequenced in a study of regulatory T cells in long-lasting Graves disease. Time point in this sample: newly diagnosed GD, antithyroid drugs for less than 3 months. Extracted RNA from PBMCs served as the source of the TCR library. To make TCR beta libraries, researchers used iRepertoire HTBI primers and Arm-PCR of CDR3 regions. TCRdb passed the multiplex PCR reads through MiXCR, listing each CDR3 protein once. This table has about half a million distinct CDR3 sequences, about 11% appearing once. In addition, the sample was reused for a study of T cells in Graves' hyperthyroidism and ophthalmopathy.

Sequenced here: peripheral blood mononuclear cells (PBMCs), sampled at new diagnosis, from a patient treated with antithyroid drugs. Receptor source: a woman younger than 45 with Graves disease.

The table lists this clonotype with many counts. The chain employs TRBV7-2 and TRBJ1-1, with D unclear. Trimming took off 3 bases at V and 2 bases at J, with 10 bases between the two ends. The length of the CDR3 is 14 residues. Germline V gene data show CDR1 as SGHTA and CDR2 as FQGNSA. As DNA, the CDR3 is TGTGCCAGCAGCTTCTTGGGCCAAAACACTGAAGCTTTCTTT. Its translation: CASSFLGQNTEAFF.

This clonotype was counted ten times or more. The chain recombines TRBV28 with TRBJ1-1; D is uncertain. This CDR3 is 16 amino acids long. The germline CDR1 and CDR2 sequences are MDHEN and SYDVKM. Trimming removed 5 bases from V and 0 bases from J, with 16 bases in between. The CDR3 region has the DNA TGTGCCAGCAGTATAGGCTCTCGGGGAATGAACACTGAAGCTTTCTTT. Amino acids: CASSIGSRGMNTEAFF.

This clonotype occurred many times. The chain employs TRBV6-5 and TRBJ1-2; 9 bases agree with TRBD1. Trimming took 4 bases from V and 9 from J; bases not matched to a gene: 3. Germline V gene sequence: CDR1 MNHEY, CDR2 SVGAGI. The CDR3 sequence is 12 residues long. CDR3 in amino acids: CASSSGTGSYTF. CDR3 coding DNA: TGTGCCAGCAGTTCGGGGACAGGGAGCTACACCTTC.

This clonotype came up many times. The J gene is TRBJ1-1, the V gene TRBV6-5; D is uncertain. Trimming removed 4 bases at V and 1 base at J, with 16 bases between. Germline CDR1 and CDR2: MNHEY and SVGAGI. The CDR3 covers 16 residues. The CDR3 is CASSSEGIRANTEAFF. The DNA for the CDR3 is TGTGCCAGCAGTTCGGAGGGCATACGTGCGAACACTGAAGCTTTCTTT.

This clonotype came up many times. The chain links TRBV5-1 to TRBJ2-2, with TRBD2 identical over 7 bases. CDR3 size: 14 residues. CDR1 is SGHRS, CDR2 YFSETQ, per germline. With V trimmed by 0 bases and J by 6 bases, 2 bases remained unmatched. The CDR3 nucleotides read TGCGCCAGCAGCTTGGCAGCGGGACCCGGGGAGCTGTTTTTT. Protein: CASSLAAGPGELFF.

This clonotype was recorded at least ten times. The V and J genes are TRBV13 and TRBJ2-2; 11 bases line up with TRBD2. Germline V gene sequence: CDR1 PRHDT, CDR2 FYEKMQ (reference sequence). The CDR3 length is 18 residues. Trimming cost V 5 bases and J 4 bases; bases outside gene matches: 12. CDR3 in DNA: TGTGCCAGCAGCCTAGAGGGGACTAGCGGCCGTTCCACCGGGGAGCTGTTTTTT. As protein: CASSLEGTSGRSTGELFF. The full variable domain, its missing parts supplied by reference TRBV13 and TRBJ2-2, is AAGVIQSPRHLIKEKRETATLKCYPIPRHDTVYWYQQGPGQDPQFLISFYEKMQSDKGSIPDRFSAQQFSDYHSELNMSSLELGDSALYFCASSLEGTSGRSTGELFFGEGSRLTVL.

This clonotype has at least ten counts. The chain joins TRBV2 to TRBJ1-1; a weak D match, TRBD1 (5 bases). The germline gives CDR1 SNHLY, CDR2 FYNNEI. The length of the CDR3 is 13 residues. V lost 6 bases and J 1 base, leaving 9 bases between the germline ends. CDR3 in DNA: TGTGCCAGCAGGCTCAGGGAGAACACTGAAGCTTTCTTT. Protein: CASRLRENTEAFF.

This clonotype was seen ten or more times. This chain connects TRBV7-2 to TRBJ2-1; D not certain. From germline, CDR1 is SGHTA and CDR2 FQGNSA. The V and J ends lost 2 bases and 7 bases respectively, with 9 bases between them. The CDR3 runs 13 residues. The CDR3 DNA is TGTGCCAGCAGCTTAATTGGTGGGAATGAGCAGTTCTTC. Amino acid sequence: CASSLIGGNEQFF. Full variable domain (outside the CDR3, taken from reference TRBV7-2 and TRBJ2-1): GAGVSQSPSNKVTEKGKDVELRCDPISGHTALYWYRQSLGQGLEFLIYFQGNSAPDKSGLPSDRFSAERTGGSVSTLTIQRTQQEDSAVYLCASSLIGGNEQFFGPGTRLTVL.